One T cell receptor beta chain is described in this entry. This record belongs to a study of blood T cell repertoires in COVID-19. Study overall: Italy, Spain and the United States were the sources of the convalescent and acute COVID-19 samples. The analysed material was cDNA or gDNA that came from T cells, B-cell-depleted T cells, or PBMCs.

The repertoire was sequenced with immunoSEQ multiplex PCR; TCRdb's copy has only in-frame clones and lacks some. Of 300,000 to 400,000 clones listed, roughly 87% are singletons. Cohort allocation depended upon clinical history that participants reported. Recovered participants had two consecutive negative NP/OP PCR tests, healthcare professional clearance, or symptom resolution. Sequences were obtained from PBMCs or T cells enriched from blood (not recorded which). This sequence was found in a woman aged 25 to 39 who had recovered from COVID-19.

DNA of the CDR3: TGTGCCAGCAGCTTGCGCAGAGGAAACACCATATATTTT. Protein product: CASSLRRGNTIYF. This chain connects TRBV5-6 to TRBJ1-3; D is unresolved. Trimming shortened V by 1 base and J by 4 bases, and 6 bases separated the two germline ends. CDR1 is SGHDT, CDR2 YYEEEE, per germline. The CDR3 is 13 amino acids.